The sequence of this T cell receptor beta chain was determined in a study of blood T cell repertoires in COVID-19. Turning to the study itself: Some COVID-19 samples were acute and others convalescent; all came from the United States, Italy and Spain. PBMCs, B-cell-depleted T cells, or T cells provided the cDNA or gDNA that made up the material.

In the original workflow: Reference gene primer amplification gave nucleated cell count estimates. Profiling relied on immunoSEQ multiplex PCR, and the TCRdb table lists in-frame clones only, not all of them. The DNA was the basis for D and trimming; V, J and clone size are from that table. The sample has approximately 150,000 clones, around 82% seen once. V gave up 3 bases and J gave up 4 bases; unmatched junction bases: 6. CDR1 and CDR2 (germline): LNHDA, SQIVND (reference sequence). This CDR3 has 15 amino acids. The clonotype comes from a man in his sixties with acute or convalescent COVID-19. The genes are TRBV19 and TRBJ2-4; 7 positions match TRBD1. The sample comprised peripheral blood. In DNA form, the CDR3 reads TGTGCCAGTAGTATGCTTCGGGGACAGAAAAACATTCAGTACTTC. It is translated as CASSMLRGQKNIQYF.